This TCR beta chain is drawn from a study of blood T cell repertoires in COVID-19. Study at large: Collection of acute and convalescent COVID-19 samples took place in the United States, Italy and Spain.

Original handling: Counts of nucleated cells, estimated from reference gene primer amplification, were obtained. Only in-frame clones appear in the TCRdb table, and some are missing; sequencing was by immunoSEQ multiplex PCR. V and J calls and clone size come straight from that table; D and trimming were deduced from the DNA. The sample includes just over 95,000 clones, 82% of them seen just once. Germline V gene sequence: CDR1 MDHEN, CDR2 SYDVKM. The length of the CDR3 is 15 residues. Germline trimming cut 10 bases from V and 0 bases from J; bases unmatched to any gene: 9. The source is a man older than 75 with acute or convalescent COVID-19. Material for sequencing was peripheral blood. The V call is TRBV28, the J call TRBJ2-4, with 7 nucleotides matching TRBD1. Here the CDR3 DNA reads TGTGCCATACAGGGGTACCCGATAGCCAAAAACATTCAGTACTTC. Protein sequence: CAIQGYPIAKNIQYF.